The 32 T cell receptor beta chains below all came from one sample that was sequenced in a study of a mutant IDH1 vaccine in newly diagnosed glioma. The time point here: week 47, end of study. A 20-mer mutant IDH1 peptide at 300 ug was injected subcutaneously with topical imiquimod. Using immunoSEQ multiplex PCR, the repertoire was profiled, and TCRdb retains in-frame clones only, with some absent. The sample yields tens of thousands of clones, approximately 75% seen once. What these receptors recognize is not known. Sample: PBMCs, taken from a glioma patient whose treatment included an IDH1 peptide vaccine. The receptors here all came from a man in his forties with glioma.

This chain uses TRBV7-8 with TRBJ2-1, with 7 bases lining up with TRBD1. The CDR3 consists of 15 residues. CDR1 and CDR2 (germline): SGHVS, FQNEAQ. The V and J ends lost 1 base and 4 bases, in that order; junction bases with no gene match: 4. The CDR3 DNA is TGTGCCAGCAGCTTAGGCCAGGGGGTTTACAATGAGCAGTTCTTC. This gives the protein CASSLGQGVYNEQFF.

This sequence joins TRBV10-3 and TRBJ2-3; 9 bases fit TRBD2. The V segment lost 7 bases and the J segment 0 bases; nucleotides outside the gene matches: 5. Germline-derived CDR1 and CDR2 are ENHRY and SYGVKD. This CDR3 has 15 amino acids. The CDR3 region is CAITQAGGSTDTQYF. DNA of the CDR3: TGTGCCATCACGCAGGCGGGGGGGAGCACAGATACGCAGTATTTT.

V is TRBV7-8 and J is TRBJ2-1; 8 nucleotides line up with TRBD2. The CDR3 sequence is 15 residues long. Per germline, CDR1 SGHVS and CDR2 FQNEAQ. V dropped 1 base and J dropped 6; count of bases not matched to a gene: 5. For the CDR3, the DNA is TGTGCCAGCAGCTTAGTAGCGGGGACGTTCAATGAGCAGTTCTTC. This translates into CASSLVAGTFNEQFF.

The gene calls are TRBV29-1 and TRBJ1-1; the D gene is possibly TRBD1 (6 bases). V was trimmed by 2 bases and J by 1 base, leaving 8 bases between them. Germline V gene data show CDR1 as SQVTM and CDR2 as ANQGSEA. This CDR3 has 13 residues. Here the CDR3 reads CSVETGSNTEAFF. The DNA for the CDR3 is TGCAGCGTTGAAACAGGGTCGAACACTGAAGCTTTCTTT.

The chain carries TRBV28 and TRBJ2-7; a possible D gene is TRBD1 (6 bases). The CDR3 runs to 16 residues. V lost 5 bases, J lost 7 bases, and 24 bases lay in between. Germline assignment: CDR1 MDHEN and CDR2 SYDVKM. CDR3 protein: CASSRPIGRGSGEQYF. CDR3 sequence (DNA): TGTGCCAGCAGTCGCCCTATCGGCAGGGGCTCCGGGGAGCAGTACTTC.

Only one count was recorded for this clone. V is TRBV5-5 and J is TRBJ1-1; D perhaps matches TRBD1 (5 bases). V lost 7 bases and J 1 base, leaving 11 bases between the germline ends. This CDR3 spans 13 amino acids. Per the germline V gene, CDR1 is SGHKS and CDR2 is YYEKEE (reference sequence). The CDR3 DNA follows: TGTGCCAGCGGGAGAGGGGCGAACACTGAAGCTTTCTTT. Encoded protein: CASGRGANTEAFF.

CDR3 DNA: TGCGCCAGCAGCCAACTCGCGGTCCGACTAGCGGGAGACACCGGGGAGCTGTTTTTT. Residues: CASSQLAVRLAGDTGELFF. This chain connects TRBV4-3 to TRBJ2-2; 12 bases are shared with TRBD2. Germline values: CDR1 LGHNA, CDR2 YSLEER. The CDR3 runs to 19 residues. V lost 2 bases and J lost 3; bases outside the gene matches: 10.

The chain uses TRBV2 and TRBJ2-7; a possible D gene is TRBD2 (5 bases). The ends were cut back, 6 bases at V and 7 bases at J, with 19 bases in the middle. This CDR3 is built from 14 residues. Germline values: CDR1 SNHLY, CDR2 FYNNEI. CDR3 amino acids: CASRIQSVSGEQYF. DNA for the CDR3: TGTGCCAGCAGGATACAGAGCGTCTCGGGGGAGCAGTACTTC. The whole variable domain, remainder taken from reference TRBV2 and TRBJ2-7, is EPEVTQTPSHQVTQMGQEVILRCVPISNHLYFYWYRQILGQKVEFLVSFYNNEISEKSEIFDDQFSVERPDGSNFTLKIRSTKLEDSAMYFCASRIQSVSGEQYFGPGTRLTVT.

The chain employs TRBV6-1 and TRBJ2-7; 7 bases are a match to TRBD2. The germline V gene has CDR1 MNHNS and CDR2 SASEGT. Trimming removed 1 base from V and 0 bases from J; junction bases left unmatched: 3. The CDR3 is 15 residues long. The CDR3 sequence: CASSEGGGASYEQYF. In DNA, the CDR3 is TGTGCCAGCAGTGAAGGGGGGGGTGCCTCCTACGAGCAGTACTTC.

The chain joins TRBV5-6 to TRBJ2-1, with D possibly TRBD1 on 5 matching bases. The CDR3 has 14 residues. Trimming took off 4 bases at V and 8 bases at J, with 16 bases between the two ends. Germline V lookup: CDR1 SGHDT, CDR2 YYEEEE. The CDR3 spells CASSDNYRIDEQFF. DNA of the CDR3: TGTGCCAGCAGCGACAACTACAGGATCGATGAGCAGTTCTTC.

The chain employs TRBV19 and TRBJ2-7, with unresolved D. The V gene lost 5 bases and the J gene lost 2 bases, with 10 bases spanning the gap. Germline loops: CDR1 LNHDA, CDR2 SQIVND (reference sequence). This CDR3 has 13 amino acids. The CDR3 region has the DNA TGTGCCAGTAGTTTGGTAGGAACCTACGAGCAGTACTTC. Amino acid sequence: CASSLVGTYEQYF. The complete variable domain, with remaining parts taken from reference TRBV19 and TRBJ2-7, reads DGGITQSPKYLFRKEGQNVTLSCEQNLNHDAMYWYRQDPGQGLRLIYYSQIVNDFQKGDIAEGYSVSREKKESFPLTVTSAQKNPTAFYLCASSLVGTYEQYFGPGTRLTVT.

This clone is medium-sized. The V call is TRBV27, the J call TRBJ2-1, with 7 bases identical to TRBD1. This CDR3 is built from 13 residues. Germline values: CDR1 MNHEY, CDR2 SMNVEV (reference sequence). The junction had 3 bases not matched to a gene; V was cut back by 5 bases and J by 5 bases. CDR3 in amino acids: CASSIGTDNEQFF. CDR3 nucleotides: TGTGCCAGCAGTATTGGGACAGACAATGAGCAGTTCTTC.

This chain uses TRBV5-1 with TRBJ1-2; D remains unclear. The CDR3 spans 14 residues. Germline V lookup: CDR1 SGHRS, CDR2 YFSETQ. The V gene lost 0 bases and the J gene lost 0 bases, with 6 bases spanning the gap. For the CDR3, the DNA is TGCGCCAGCAGCTTGGGCAGGACTAACTATGGCTACACCTTC. Translating gives CASSLGRTNYGYTF. Variable domain in full (rest from reference TRBV5-1 and TRBJ1-2): KAGVTQTPRYLIKTRGQQVTLSCSPISGHRSVSWYQQTPGQGLQFLFEYFSETQRNKGNFPGRFSGRQFSNSRSEMNVSTLELGDSALYLCASSLGRTNYGYTFGSGTRLTVV.

The J gene is TRBJ2-7, the V gene TRBV5-5; 10 bases align to TRBD1. Germline V lookup: CDR1 SGHKS, CDR2 YYEKEE (reference sequence). The CDR3 is made up of 13 amino acids. V was pared by 5 bases and J by 9 bases, with 8 bases of the junction left unmatched. CDR3 region: CASSRTGGDAQYF. The CDR3 DNA follows: TGTGCCAGCAGTCGGACAGGGGGGGACGCGCAGTACTTC.

The chain is built from TRBV27 and TRBJ2-3, with D possibly matching TRBD1 (5 bases). V lost 2 bases and J lost 5, with 17 bases in between. Germline CDR1 MNHEY, CDR2 SMNVEV (reference sequence). The CDR3 covers 16 residues. The CDR3 spells CASSLKGRDIGDTQYF. CDR3 nucleotide sequence: TGTGCCAGCAGTTTAAAAGGCAGGGATATAGGAGATACGCAGTATTTT.

The V call is TRBV4-2, the J call TRBJ2-7, with a tentative D call TRBD1 (5 bases). The germline V gene encodes CDR1 LGHNA and CDR2 YNFKEQ. Between the trimmed V and J ends, which lost 0 bases and 2 bases, there was a span of 11 bases. The CDR3 is 15 amino acids. CDR3 residues: CASSQEQGAPYEQYF. CDR3 DNA sequence: TGTGCCAGCAGCCAAGAGCAAGGGGCCCCCTACGAGCAGTACTTC.

Concerning this clone itself: The junction shows a germline mismatch at one end, possibly a read error. This chain links TRBV2 with TRBJ2-7; D may be TRBD2 (6 bases). This CDR3 has 13 amino acids. CDR1 is SNHLY, CDR2 FYNNEI, per germline. The CDR3 DNA reads as TGTGCCAGCAGTGACGCGGGGACCTACGGGCAGTACTTC. The encoded protein is CASSDAGTYGQYF.

Points on this clone: The same CDR3 is also encoded by other DNA sequences in this sample. This rearrangement joins TRBV5-1 to TRBJ2-3; D ambiguous. V lost 0 bases and J lost 0, with 5 bases in between. Germline V lookup: CDR1 SGHRS, CDR2 YFSETQ. The CDR3 loop spans 14 amino acids. CDR3 DNA: TGCGCCAGCAGCTTGGACCGCAGCACAGATACGCAGTATTTT. It specifies CASSLDRSTDTQYF.

The chain is built from TRBV11-2 and TRBJ2-3; no reliable D call. Germline V gene data show CDR1 as SGHAT and CDR2 as FQNNGV. This CDR3 spans 15 amino acids. V dropped 3 bases and J dropped 1 base, with 11 bases sitting between them. CDR3 region: CASSLTWVGTDTQYF. The DNA for the CDR3 is TGTGCCAGCAGCTTGACATGGGTGGGCACAGATACGCAGTATTTT. The full variable domain, rest sourced from reference TRBV11-2 and TRBJ2-3, is EAGVAQSPRYKIIEKRQSVAFWCNPISGHATLYWYQQILGQGPKLLIQFQNNGVVDDSQLPKDRFSAERLKGVDSTLKIQPAKLEDSAVYLCASSLTWVGTDTQYFGPGTRLTVL.

The chain has TRBV27 and TRBJ2-3; 7 positions match TRBD2. The CDR3 loop spans 15 amino acids. Unmatched junction bases numbered 8, after V lost 4 bases and J lost 4 bases. CDR1 MNHEY and CDR2 SMNVEV come from the germline V gene (reference sequence). This chain's CDR3 is CASSSRGLRADTQYF. The CDR3 DNA sequence: TGTGCCAGCAGTTCACGGGGACTACGGGCAGATACGCAGTATTTT.

J is TRBJ2-5 and V is TRBV15, with D uncertain. V lost 6 bases to trimming and J lost 0 bases, with 11 bases between them. Germline loops: CDR1 LNHNV, CDR2 YYDKDF (reference sequence). This CDR3 contains 14 residues. The CDR3 protein is CATSGLAYQETQYF. For the CDR3, the DNA is TGTGCCACCAGTGGTCTCGCGTACCAAGAGACCCAGTACTTC.

The chain couples TRBV2 to TRBJ1-6, with D perhaps matching TRBD1 (6 bases). Deletions cut 4 bases from V and 8 bases from J, with 24 bases between. The CDR3 is 18 residues long. The germline V gene encodes CDR1 SNHLY and CDR2 FYNNEI. This chain's CDR3 is CASSVKQGERPFDSPLHF. The DNA for the CDR3 is TGTGCCAGCAGTGTAAAACAGGGCGAGCGTCCCTTCGATTCACCCCTCCACTTT.

V gene TRBV7-9 combines with J gene TRBJ2-2; no clear D gene. CDR1 is SEHNR and CDR2 is FQNEAQ in the germline V gene (reference sequence). V lost 1 base and J 0 bases, leaving 6 bases between the germline ends. This CDR3 contains 15 residues. For the CDR3, the DNA is TGTGCCAGCAGCTTAGACGGAACGAACACCGGGGAGCTGTTTTTT. This translates into CASSLDGTNTGELFF.

This rearrangement joins TRBV27 to TRBJ1-1, with D unclear. Germline V gene lookup returns CDR1 MNHEY and CDR2 SMNVEV (reference sequence). Trimming removed 4 bases at V and 0 bases at J, with 12 bases between. The CDR3 is 15 amino acids. In nucleotides, the CDR3 is TGTGCCAGCAGTTACCGCCCGGGAATGAACACTGAAGCTTTCTTT. Translation gives CASSYRPGMNTEAFF.

This clone has a single count. This chain links TRBV4-1 with TRBJ1-4, with TRBD1 identical over 7 bases. This CDR3 comprises 15 residues. Trimming took 2 bases from V and 8 from J; bases not matched to a gene: 8. The germline V gene has CDR1 MGHRA and CDR2 YSYEKL. As DNA, the CDR3 is TGCGCCAGCAGCCAAACCGGGACAGTGGGAGAAAAACTGTTTTTT. Translating it yields CASSQTGTVGEKLFF.

This chain links TRBV28 with TRBJ1-2; 8 positions match TRBD1. V lost 8 bases to trimming and J lost 8 bases; unmatched junction nucleotides: 7. Germline loops: CDR1 MDHEN, CDR2 SYDVKM. The CDR3 has 12 residues. DNA for the CDR3: TGTGCCAGCGTTCAGGGGGCGAGGGGCTACACCTTC. It is translated as CASVQGARGYTF.

This clone was detected a few times. This chain connects TRBV5-1 to TRBJ1-1; 7 nucleotides agree with TRBD1. CDR3 size: 16 residues. CDR1 is SGHRS and CDR2 is YFSETQ in the germline V gene. V was pared by 4 bases and J by 2 bases, with 11 bases of the junction left unmatched. CDR3: CASSLEGRGGNTEAFF. CDR3 in DNA: TGCGCCAGCAGCCTGGAGGGAAGAGGGGGCAACACTGAAGCTTTCTTT.

V is TRBV19 and J is TRBJ2-7; 13 bases match TRBD2. The germline V gene has CDR1 LNHDA and CDR2 SQIVND (reference sequence). Trimming took 5 bases from V and 3 from J; bases not matched to a gene: 4. This CDR3 comprises 15 residues. CDR3 region: CASSSGLAGIYEQYF. CDR3 DNA sequence: TGTGCCAGTAGTTCGGGACTAGCGGGAATCTACGAGCAGTACTTC. The variable domain in full, completed from reference TRBV19 and TRBJ2-7, reads DGGITQSPKYLFRKEGQNVTLSCEQNLNHDAMYWYRQDPGQGLRLIYYSQIVNDFQKGDIAEGYSVSREKKESFPLTVTSAQKNPTAFYLCASSSGLAGIYEQYFGPGTRLTVT.

Regarding this clone: One end of the junction does not line up with germline, which may come from a read error. V and J are TRBV7-7 and TRBJ2-3; 8 bases fit TRBD1. CDR1 and CDR2 (germline): SSHAT, FNYEAQ (reference sequence). This CDR3 spans 15 amino acids. CDR3 protein: CASSSGTGGTDTQYF. CDR3 nucleotides: TGTGCTAGCAGCTCCGGGACAGGCGGTACGGATACGCAGTATTTT.

The V and J genes are TRBV19 and TRBJ1-1, with TRBD1 as a possible D gene (6 bases). CDR3 length equals 14 residues. The germline V gene encodes CDR1 LNHDA and CDR2 SQIVND (reference sequence). V lost 7 bases and J lost 4, with 16 bases in between. The CDR3 loop is CASTMGGLATEAFF. In DNA, the CDR3 is TGTGCCAGTACCATGGGGGGCCTGGCCACTGAAGCTTTCTTT.

V and J are TRBV28 and TRBJ2-7; no firm D call. Germline V gene data show CDR1 as MDHEN and CDR2 as SYDVKM. The CDR3 sequence is 13 residues long. V lost 7 bases and J lost 4, with 14 bases in between. The CDR3 spells CASTISPQYEQYF. The CDR3 nucleotides read TGTGCCAGCACCATTAGCCCCCAGTACGAGCAGTACTTC.

V and J are TRBV30 and TRBJ2-1; 9 bases align to TRBD2. The germline gives CDR1 GTSNPN, CDR2 SVGIG (reference sequence). J gave up 6 bases and V 1 base, and 10 bases lay outside the gene matches. CDR3 length equals 16 residues. The CDR3 DNA follows: TGTGCCTGGAGTGCCCCCTGGCGGGGGGGCCCCAATGAGCAGTTCTTC. This encodes CAWSAPWRGGPNEQFF.